What follows are 16 T cell receptor beta chains derived from one specimen sequenced in a study of OX40 agonist ivuxolimab in advanced cancers. The assay was immunoSEQ multiplex PCR, and TCRdb's table has in-frame clones only and misses some. The sample yields 60,000 to 100,000 clones, 84% seen once. The material was CD4+ or CD8+ T cells sorted from blood, obtained in a trial of the OX40 agonist ivuxolimab. All receptors come from an adult with an advanced solid tumor such as melanoma, head and neck, liver or kidney cancer.

V usage is TRBV5-1 and J usage is TRBJ1-4; D uncertain. V lost 4 bases, J lost 7 bases, and 11 bases lay in between. This CDR3 is 13 amino acids long. CDR1 SGHRS and CDR2 YFSETQ come from the germline V gene. The CDR3, as DNA: TGCGCCAGCAGCCCCTCGGATGCTGAAAAACTGTTTTTT. Protein product: CASSPSDAEKLFF.

The V gene is TRBV7-2, the J gene TRBJ1-5; D gene ambiguous. Germline-derived CDR1 and CDR2 are SGHTA and FQGNSA. V was pared by 5 bases and J by 3 bases, with 8 bases between. The CDR3 totals 13 residues. CDR3 nucleotides: TGTGCCAGCAGCCCGGGGTTCAATCAGCCCCAGCATTTT. It translates to CASSPGFNQPQHF. The entire variable domain, with the rest obtained from reference TRBV7-2 and TRBJ1-5, is as follows: GAGVSQSPSNKVTEKGKDVELRCDPISGHTALYWYRQSLGQGLEFLIYFQGNSAPDKSGLPSDRFSAERTGGSVSTLTIQRTQQEDSAVYLCASSPGFNQPQHFGDGTRLSIL.

The CDR3, as DNA: TGTGCCAGCAGCGTAGTGGGGGGCGCTGGGGCCAACGTCCTGACTTTC. This translates into CASSVVGGAGANVLTF. The chain is built from TRBV9 and TRBJ2-6; D could derive from TRBD1 or TRBD2 (6 bases each). V was shortened by 0 bases and J by 2 bases, with 9 bases between the two germline ends. Germline V gives CDR1 SGDLS, CDR2 YYNGEE. The CDR3 is 16 amino acids.

V usage is TRBV5-1 and J usage is TRBJ2-3; 8 bases are a match to TRBD1. Germline assignment: CDR1 SGHRS and CDR2 YFSETQ. The CDR3 is made up of 15 amino acids. Trimming removed 4 bases from V and 2 bases from J; junction bases left unmatched: 6. The CDR3 is CASSLTGGPTDTQYF. The CDR3 DNA is TGCGCCAGCAGCCTCACAGGGGGACCCACAGATACGCAGTATTTT.

The chain uses TRBV20-1 and TRBJ2-3; D not certain. CDR3 length: 11 residues. With 5 bases removed from V and 1 base from J, the gap between germline ends came to 4 bases. Germline V gene lookup returns CDR1 DFQATT and CDR2 SNEGSKA (reference sequence). The CDR3 nucleotides are TGCAGTGCTCCTCGCACAGATACGCAGTATTTT. Residues: CSAPRTDTQYF.

This sequence joins TRBV27 and TRBJ1-2; possibly TRBD1 for D (5 bases). V lost 0 bases and J lost 4, with 12 bases in between. The germline gives CDR1 MNHEY, CDR2 SMNVEV (reference sequence). This CDR3 is 15 amino acids long. CDR3 amino acids: CASSLSNTGLYGYTF. CDR3 nucleotides: TGTGCCAGCAGTTTATCGAATACAGGACTCTATGGCTACACCTTC.

The rearrangement uses TRBV5-1 and TRBJ2-3; 10 bases match TRBD2. The V gene's germline CDR1 is SGHRS and CDR2 YFSETQ. V gave up 7 bases and J gave up 0 bases; unmatched junction bases: 2. There are 14 residues in the CDR3. CDR3 residues: CASGLAESTDTQYF. For the CDR3, the DNA is TGCGCCAGCGGACTAGCGGAAAGCACAGATACGCAGTATTTT.

The genes are TRBV5-4 and TRBJ2-1; 8 bases line up with TRBD1. Germline V gene data show CDR1 as SGHNT and CDR2 as YYREEE (reference sequence). V dropped 5 bases and J dropped 3; count of bases not matched to a gene: 7. This CDR3 is built from 15 residues. The CDR3, as DNA: TGTGCCAGCAGACCCGACAGGGGCCACTACAATGAGCAGTTCTTC. Protein sequence: CASRPDRGHYNEQFF. Combining the CDR3 with reference TRBV5-4 and TRBJ2-1 gives the whole variable domain ETGVTQSPTHLIKTRGQQVTLRCSSQSGHNTVSWYQQALGQGPQFIFQYYREEENGRGNFPPRFSGLQFPNYSSELNVNALELDDSALYLCASRPDRGHYNEQFFGPGTRLTVL.

V and J are TRBV19 and TRBJ2-2; D perhaps matches TRBD2 (5 bases). V dropped 7 bases and J dropped 6 bases, with 9 bases sitting between them. The CDR3 spans 12 residues. Germline-derived CDR1 and CDR2 are LNHDA and SQIVND (reference sequence). CDR3 coding DNA: TGTGCCAGTACCCGCGGGCCCGGGGAGCTGTTTTTT. Its protein product is CASTRGPGELFF.

The rearrangement links TRBV5-1 to TRBJ2-2; maybe TRBD2 (5 bases). V was cut by 9 bases and J by 0 bases, with 24 bases left in between. This CDR3 is 18 amino acids long. CDR1 is SGHRS and CDR2 is YFSETQ in the germline V gene. The CDR3 DNA reads as TGCGCCACCAGGACTTCTACCAGGACGGGCCCGAACACCGGGGAGCTGTTTTTT. Translation: CATRTSTRTGPNTGELFF.

This chain connects TRBV19 to TRBJ2-1; 12 nucleotides line up with TRBD1. The V gene end was trimmed by 0 bases and the J gene end by 10 bases; junction bases not matched to a gene: 7. The CDR3 is 16 amino acids. Germline V gene data show CDR1 as LNHDA and CDR2 as SQIVND (reference sequence). CDR3 residues: CASSIDRGTGGSEQFF. For the CDR3, the DNA is TGTGCCAGTAGTATAGATCGAGGGACAGGGGGCAGCGAGCAGTTCTTC.

The J gene is TRBJ1-3, the V gene TRBV9; maybe TRBD1 (5 bases). The CDR3 contains 15 residues. V was pared by 0 bases and J by 3 bases, with 10 bases between. Looked up from germline, CDR1 is SGDLS and CDR2 is YYNGEE. DNA for the CDR3: TGTGCCAGCAGCGTAGCTCCGGGGGATGGAAACACCATATATTTT. Residues: CASSVAPGDGNTIYF.

The CDR3 bases are TGTGCCTGGAACAGCGGGTTCTACTACGAGCAGTACTTC. Protein sequence: CAWNSGFYYEQYF. V and J are TRBV30 and TRBJ2-7; possibly TRBD2 for D (6 bases). The CDR3 runs to 13 residues. The V gene lost 4 bases and the J gene lost 3 bases, with 13 bases spanning the gap. Germline loops: CDR1 GTSNPN, CDR2 SVGIG (reference sequence).

This CDR3 reads CASSPTLSRQGGSGAFF. The CDR3 region has the DNA TGTGCCAGCTCACCGACTTTGTCGCGGCAGGGGGGATCCGGAGCTTTCTTT. This chain links TRBV18 with TRBJ1-1; 7 bases are a match to TRBD1. J gave up 10 bases and V 3 bases, and 20 bases lay outside the gene matches. This CDR3 contains 17 residues. Germline V gene data show CDR1 as KGHSH and CDR2 as LQKENI.

As to this clone: This same CDR3 is encoded by further DNA sequences in the sample. The V gene is TRBV6-6, the J gene TRBJ2-3; 8 bases map to TRBD2. This CDR3 has 15 residues. Germline trimming cut 2 bases from V and 1 base from J; bases unmatched to any gene: 2. From germline, CDR1 is MNHNY and CDR2 SVGAGI (reference sequence). CDR3 nucleotides: TGTGCCAGCAGTTACACGGGGGGGGGCACAGATACGCAGTATTTT. This codes for CASSYTGGGTDTQYF.

The chain links TRBV5-4 to TRBJ2-7, with D maybe TRBD1 (5 bases). V gave up 4 bases and J gave up 2 bases, with 13 bases separating them. Germline CDR1 and CDR2: SGHNT and YYREEE (reference sequence). This CDR3 spans 14 amino acids. The CDR3 loop is CASSPEPTAYEQYF. In DNA, the CDR3 is TGTGCCAGCAGCCCGGAACCGACAGCCTACGAGCAGTACTTC.